This T cell receptor beta chain was found in a study of post-analysis software for immune sequencing data. Study information: Disease trajectories encompassed relapsing-remitting, secondary progressive and progressive-relapsing multiple sclerosis. Findings of the study overall: Under the F measure, samples that were prepared in one batch clustered strongly together. Patients with multiple sclerosis recorded significantly lower normalized Chao1 diversity than controls, the study found. Patients showed TRBV5-6, TRBV5-1 and TRBV20-1 among roughly 5 TRBV segments more frequent than in controls.

For this clonotype: Its antigen is not known.

Each TCR beta cDNA library carried unique molecular identifiers. TCRdb reanalysed the PCR reads using MiXCR and keeps one entry per CDR3 protein. The sample has about 770,000 distinct CDR3 sequences; roughly 50% are singletons. The germline V gene encodes CDR1 DFQATT and CDR2 SNEGSKA (reference sequence). The V gene lost 5 bases and the J gene lost 2 bases, with 19 bases spanning the gap. This CDR3 has 15 residues. This receptor was identified in a girl aged 5-17 years with multiple sclerosis. The sample taken for sequencing was blood. J is TRBJ2-7 and V is TRBV20-1; no clear D gene. The CDR3 loop is CSAHAQGPATYEQYF. For the CDR3, the DNA is TGCAGTGCTCACGCTCAAGGGCCCGCTACCTACGAGCAGTACTTC.